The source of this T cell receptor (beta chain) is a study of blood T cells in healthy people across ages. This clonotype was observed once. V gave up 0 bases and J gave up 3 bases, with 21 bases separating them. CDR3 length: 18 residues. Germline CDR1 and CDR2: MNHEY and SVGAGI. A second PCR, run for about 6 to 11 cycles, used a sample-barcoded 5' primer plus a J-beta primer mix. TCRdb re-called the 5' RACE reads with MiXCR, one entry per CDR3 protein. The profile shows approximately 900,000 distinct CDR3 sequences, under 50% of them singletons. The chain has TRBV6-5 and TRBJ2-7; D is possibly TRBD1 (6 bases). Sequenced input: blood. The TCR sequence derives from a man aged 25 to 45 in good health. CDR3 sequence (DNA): TGTGCCAGCAGTTACTCGAACCCGGTGGCTGGGGGCGTCTACGAGCAGTACTTC. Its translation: CASSYSNPVAGGVYEQYF.